Sequencing of this TCR beta chain was carried out in a study of blood T cells in healthy people across ages. Study observations and caveats: The study lacked donor CMV status, which possibly confounded expanded clonotype changes.

V was cut by 3 bases and J by 4 bases, with 14 bases left in between. Germline assignment: CDR1 SGDLS and CDR2 YYNGEE. The CDR3 length is 15 residues. In regard to this clonotype: Its matching antigen is unknown.

Using a J-beta primer mix together with a sample-barcoded 5' primer, a second PCR was run for roughly 6 to 12 cycles. TCRdb re-called the 5' RACE reads with MiXCR, one entry per CDR3 protein. The data show approximately 490,000 distinct CDR3 sequences, under 30% seen once. These same data were also listed under a study on T cells of mothers and their children. Turning to that study: RNA that had been extracted went wholly into cDNA synthesis, at 1.5 ug per 15 ul. With unrelated pairs as the comparison, related mother-child pairs had a slightly higher overlap that was not significant.

Sample: blood. The chain couples TRBV9 to TRBJ1-3; no firm D call. The clonotype originates from a boy younger than 18 in good health. DNA of the CDR3: TGTGCCAGCAGCGGTTGGCAGGAAATGGGAAACACCATATATTTT. Translated, it gives CASSGWQEMGNTIYF.